What follows describes a single T cell receptor beta chain. The V end was cut by 8 bases, the J end by 0 bases, with 14 bases between. CDR1 and CDR2 from the germline V gene are SGHTA and FQGNSA. There are 15 residues in the CDR3. Measured with immunoSEQ multiplex PCR; TCRdb has only the in-frame clones, and not every one. The data show under 150,000 clones, over 70% seen once. The data were obtained in a study of blood T cell repertoires in COVID-19. The V call is TRBV7-2, the J call TRBJ2-1, with D hard to call. The clonotype originates from an elderly man with active or convalescent COVID-19. The specimen sequenced was peripheral blood. CDR3 bases: TGTGCCAGCGTAAATAGCTGGAGCTCCTACAATGAGCAGTTCTTC. Amino acid sequence: CASVNSWSSYNEQFF.